This T cell receptor beta chain originates from a study of blood T cell repertoires in COVID-19. Whole-study context: Samples came from the United States, Italy and Spain, spanning acute and convalescent COVID-19. PBMCs, B-cell-depleted T cells, or T cells were the source of the cDNA or gDNA that made up the material.

Losses at the gene ends were 6 bases for V and 10 bases for J; bases not matched to a gene: 3. The CDR3 runs 10 residues. Germline values: CDR1 DFQATT, CDR2 SNEGSKA (reference sequence). Original processing methods: Reference gene primer amplification yielded estimated nucleated cell counts. Some clones are missing from TCRdb's copy, which holds only in-frame ones; the method was immunoSEQ multiplex PCR. V, J and clone size are those of that table, while D and trimming were read from the DNA. Of a few hundred thousand clones in the sample, just under 90% were seen once. The TCR was taken from a woman in her 30s with COVID-19, enrolled during active disease. The sequencing sample was made of peripheral blood. This chain joins TRBV20-1 and TRBJ1-1; 9 bases agree with TRBD1. CDR3 nucleotide sequence: TGCAGTGCCCAGGACAGGGGAGCTTTCTTT. It yields the protein CSAQDRGAFF.